This T cell receptor (beta chain) was recorded in a study of cytomegalovirus exposure and HLA in healthy donors. This clone was recorded a few times. Its antigen is unidentified. V lost 2 bases and J 6 bases, leaving 11 bases between the germline ends. The CDR3 consists of 14 residues. Per germline, CDR1 MNHNS and CDR2 SASEGT. Findings of the study overall: As confirmed in vitro, a few CMV-associated chains were specific for CMV antigens. By a later analysis, the bulk of CMV-associated TCR beta chains appeared HLA-restricted. The productive fraction for most TCR beta V segments was about 90% or about 30% in an earlier analysis. The HLA-A and HLA-B alleles of most subjects were reportedly predicted accurately from TCR beta sequences.

PCR involved 60 Vbeta and 13 Jbeta primers. Produced via immunoSEQ multiplex PCR; TCRdb's table is partial and in-frame only. The sample holds about 110,000 clones; roughly 67% are singletons and the top ten take roughly 8.3%. This sequence originates from a man aged 18 to 29 in good health and CMV-seropositive. This chain connects TRBV6-1 to TRBJ2-1, with D perhaps matching TRBD2 (6 bases). Material for sequencing was PBMCs. CDR3 sequence reads: CASSERGGVNEQFF. In DNA, the CDR3 is TGTGCCAGCAGTGAACGGGGCGGGGTCAATGAGCAGTTCTTC.